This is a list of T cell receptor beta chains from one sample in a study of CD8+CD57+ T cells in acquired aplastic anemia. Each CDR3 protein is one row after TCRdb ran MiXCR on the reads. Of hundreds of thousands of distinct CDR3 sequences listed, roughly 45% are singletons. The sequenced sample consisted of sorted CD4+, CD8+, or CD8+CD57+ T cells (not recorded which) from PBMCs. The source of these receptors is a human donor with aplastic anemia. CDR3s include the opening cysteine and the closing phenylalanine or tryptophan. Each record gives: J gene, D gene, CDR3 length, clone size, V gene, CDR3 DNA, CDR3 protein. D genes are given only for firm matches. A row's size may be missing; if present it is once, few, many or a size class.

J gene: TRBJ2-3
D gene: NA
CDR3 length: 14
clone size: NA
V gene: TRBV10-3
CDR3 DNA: TGTGCCATCAAGGTTACCGGGACCACAGATACGCAGTATTTT
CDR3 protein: CAIKVTGTTDTQYF

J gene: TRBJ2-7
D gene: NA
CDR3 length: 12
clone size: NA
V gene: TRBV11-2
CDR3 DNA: TGTGCCAGCAGCCCTCCTGGCAGCCCCTGGTACTTC
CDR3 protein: CASSPPGSPWYF

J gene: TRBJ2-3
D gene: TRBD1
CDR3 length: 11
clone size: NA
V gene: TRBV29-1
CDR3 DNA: TGCAGCGTTGAAGGCAGGGGGACAGCGACGTTT
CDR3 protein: CSVEGRGTATF

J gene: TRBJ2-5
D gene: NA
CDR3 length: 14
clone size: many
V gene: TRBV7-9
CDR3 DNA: TGTGCCAGCAGCTTAGGGGGGGTACAAGAGACCCAGTACTTC
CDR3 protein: CASSLGGVQETQYF

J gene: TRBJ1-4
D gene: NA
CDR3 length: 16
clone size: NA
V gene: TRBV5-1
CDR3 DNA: TGCGCCAGCAGGATGACCAGCGGGGGGGTGGATGAAAAACTGTTTTTT
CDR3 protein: CASRMTSGGVDEKLFF

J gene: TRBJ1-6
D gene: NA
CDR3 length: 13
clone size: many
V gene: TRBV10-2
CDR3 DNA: TGCGCCAGCCGCTTGGGGTTGAATTCACCCCTCCACTTT
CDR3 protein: CASRLGLNSPLHF

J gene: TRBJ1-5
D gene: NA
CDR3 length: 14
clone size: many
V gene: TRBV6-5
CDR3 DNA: TGTGCCAGCAGTTACGCAGGGTTAAATCAGCCCCAGCATTTT
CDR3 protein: CASSYAGLNQPQHF

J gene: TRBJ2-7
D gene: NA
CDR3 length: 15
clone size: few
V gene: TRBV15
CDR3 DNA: TGTGCCACCAGCAGATCAACGACGGATCCCTACGAGCAGTACTTC
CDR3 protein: CATSRSTTDPYEQYF

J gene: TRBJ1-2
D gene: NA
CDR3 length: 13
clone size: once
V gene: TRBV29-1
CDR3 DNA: TGCAGCGTGGGCCTCGGAGGGTACTATGGCTACACCTTC
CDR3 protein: CSVGLGGYYGYTF

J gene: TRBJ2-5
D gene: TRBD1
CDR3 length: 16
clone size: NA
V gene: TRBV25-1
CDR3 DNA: TGTGCCAGCAGCGCGAAAGGGGGCACCTTTTGGGGGACCCAGTACTTC
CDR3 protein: CASSAKGGTFWGTQYF

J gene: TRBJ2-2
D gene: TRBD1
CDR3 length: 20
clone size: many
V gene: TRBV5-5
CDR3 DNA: TGTGCCAGCAGCTTAGCGGGCCTGGGACGGGACAGGGAACACACCGGGGAGCTGTTTTTT
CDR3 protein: CASSLAGLGRDREHTGELFF

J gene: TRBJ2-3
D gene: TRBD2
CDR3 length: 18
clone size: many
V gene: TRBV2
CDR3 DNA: TGTGCCAGCATCCCTAGCGGGGGGGCCTTTGGATACACAGATACGCAGTATTTT
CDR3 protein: CASIPSGGAFGYTDTQYF

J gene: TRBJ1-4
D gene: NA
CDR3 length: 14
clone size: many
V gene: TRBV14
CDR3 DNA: TGTGCCAGCAGCCAAGGGACAAGGAGCGAAAAACTGTTTTTT
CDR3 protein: CASSQGTRSEKLFF

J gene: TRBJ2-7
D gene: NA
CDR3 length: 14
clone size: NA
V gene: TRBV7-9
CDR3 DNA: TGTGCCAGCAGCTCGCGCGCGCTAGCCTACGAGCAGTACTTC
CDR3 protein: CASSSRALAYEQYF

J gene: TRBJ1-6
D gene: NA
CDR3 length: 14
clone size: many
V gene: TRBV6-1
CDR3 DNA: TGTGCCAGCAGTTACAGGGAGGAGAATTCACCCCTCCACTTT
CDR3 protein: CASSYREENSPLHF

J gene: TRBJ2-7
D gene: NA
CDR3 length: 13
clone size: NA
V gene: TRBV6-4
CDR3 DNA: TGTGCCAGCAGTGACGGGGCGTTCTACGAGCAGTACTTC
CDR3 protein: CASSDGAFYEQYF

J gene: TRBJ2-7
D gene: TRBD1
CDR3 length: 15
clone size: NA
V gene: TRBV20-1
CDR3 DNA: TGCAGTGCTAGAAACCCGGGACAGGGGGCGTGTGAGCAGTACTTC
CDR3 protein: CSARNPGQGACEQYF

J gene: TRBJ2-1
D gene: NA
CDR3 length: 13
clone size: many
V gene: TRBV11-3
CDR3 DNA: TGTGCCAGCAGCTTAGGCAGGGAAGATGAGCAGTTCTTC
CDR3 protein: CASSLGREDEQFF

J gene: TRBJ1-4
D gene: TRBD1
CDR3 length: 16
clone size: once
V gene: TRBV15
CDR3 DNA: TGTGCCACCAGTACGGCCCAGGGGGCAACTAATGAAAAACTGTTTTTT
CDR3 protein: CATSTAQGATNEKLFF

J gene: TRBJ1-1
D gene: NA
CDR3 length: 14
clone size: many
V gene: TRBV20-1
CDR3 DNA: TGCAGTGCTAGAGAACGGGGGCGCGACACTGAAGCTTTCTTT
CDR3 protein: CSARERGRDTEAFF

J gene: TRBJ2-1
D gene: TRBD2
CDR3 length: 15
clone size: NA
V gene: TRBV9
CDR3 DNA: TGTGCCAGCAGCCCGGGGGGACTAAATTACAATGAGCAGTTCTTC
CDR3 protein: CASSPGGLNYNEQFF

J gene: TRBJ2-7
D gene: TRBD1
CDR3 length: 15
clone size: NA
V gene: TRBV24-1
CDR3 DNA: TGTGCCACCAGCTCCGGGACAGAGAGCTCCTACGAGCAGTACTTC
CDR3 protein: CATSSGTESSYEQYF

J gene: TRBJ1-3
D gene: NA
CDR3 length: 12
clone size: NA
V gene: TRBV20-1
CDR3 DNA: TGCAGTGCCCCGGATTTAGGAAACACCATATATTTT
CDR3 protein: CSAPDLGNTIYF

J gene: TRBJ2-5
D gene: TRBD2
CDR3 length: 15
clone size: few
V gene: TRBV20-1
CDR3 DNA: TGCAGTGCTAATAGAGGGACTAGCGCTAGAGAGACCCAGTACTTC
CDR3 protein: CSANRGTSARETQYF

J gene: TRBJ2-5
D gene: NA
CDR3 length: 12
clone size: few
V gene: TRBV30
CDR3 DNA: TGTGCCTGGGCCCCCCGGTATGAGACCCAGTACTTC
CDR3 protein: CAWAPRYETQYF

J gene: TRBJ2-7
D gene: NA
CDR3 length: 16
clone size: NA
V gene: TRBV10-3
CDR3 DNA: TGTGCCATCAGTGAGTCTGGGGGCCTGGGACCCGACGAGCAGTACTTC
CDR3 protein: CAISESGGLGPDEQYF

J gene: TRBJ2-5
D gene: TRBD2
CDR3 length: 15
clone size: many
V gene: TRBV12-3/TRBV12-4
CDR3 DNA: TGTGCCAGCACCTTATCGAGGACTAGCGCAGAGACCCAGTACTTC
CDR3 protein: CASTLSRTSAETQYF

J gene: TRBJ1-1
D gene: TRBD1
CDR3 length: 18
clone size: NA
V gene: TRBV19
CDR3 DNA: TGTGCCAGTAGTATACCCCCAGGGTGGCGGGGACAGAGCACTGAAGCTTTCTTT
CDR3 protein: CASSIPPGWRGQSTEAFF

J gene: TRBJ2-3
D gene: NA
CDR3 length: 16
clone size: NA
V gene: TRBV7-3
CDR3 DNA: TGCGCCAGCAGCCGCCGGGACACCTCTAGCACAGATACGCAGTATTTT
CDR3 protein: CASSRRDTSSTDTQYF

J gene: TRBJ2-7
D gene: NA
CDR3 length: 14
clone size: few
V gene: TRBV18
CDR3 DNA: TGTGCCAGCTCACCAGGGCAAAGCTCCTACGAGCAGTACTTC
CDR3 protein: CASSPGQSSYEQYF

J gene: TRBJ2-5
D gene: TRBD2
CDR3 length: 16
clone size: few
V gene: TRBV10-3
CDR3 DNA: TGTGCCATCAGCGGACCCAGCGGGGGGCCGAGGGAGACCCAGTACTTC
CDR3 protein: CAISGPSGGPRETQYF

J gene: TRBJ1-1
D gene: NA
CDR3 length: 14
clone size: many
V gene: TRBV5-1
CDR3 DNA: TGCGCCAGCAGCTTGGAGTGGACGAACACTGAAGCTTTCTTT
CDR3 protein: CASSLEWTNTEAFF

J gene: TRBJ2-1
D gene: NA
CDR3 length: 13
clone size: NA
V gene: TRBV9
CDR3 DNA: TGTGCCAGCTCAGCTCTTCCCTACAATGAGCAGTTCTTC
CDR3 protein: CASSALPYNEQFF

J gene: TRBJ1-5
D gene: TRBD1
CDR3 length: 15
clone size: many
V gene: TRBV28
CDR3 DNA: TGTGCCAGCAGTTCGGCCGGGACAGGGGACCAGCCCCAGCATTTT
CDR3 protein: CASSSAGTGDQPQHF

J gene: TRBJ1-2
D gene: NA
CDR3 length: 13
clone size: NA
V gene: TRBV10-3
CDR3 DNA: TGTGCCATCAGTGGAGACAATAACTATGGCTACACCTTC
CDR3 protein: CAISGDNNYGYTF

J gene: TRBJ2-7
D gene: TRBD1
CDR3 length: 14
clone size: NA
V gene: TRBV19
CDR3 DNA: TGTGCCAGTAGTAGCCGGGACAGGGGGCGCGAGCAGTACTTC
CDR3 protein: CASSSRDRGREQYF

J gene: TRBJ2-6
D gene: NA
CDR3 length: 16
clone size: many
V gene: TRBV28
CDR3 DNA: TGTGCCAGCAGTCCGGCCGGAAACGGGGCAGTCAACGTCCTGACTTTC
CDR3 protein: CASSPAGNGAVNVLTF

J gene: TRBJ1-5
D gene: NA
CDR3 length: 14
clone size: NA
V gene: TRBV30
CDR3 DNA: TGTGCCTGGAGTCCTGGCCTGAACAATCAGCCCCAGCATTTT
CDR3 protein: CAWSPGLNNQPQHF

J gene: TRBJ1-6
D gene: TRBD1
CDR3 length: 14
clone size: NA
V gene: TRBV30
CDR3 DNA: TGTGCCTGGAGTGCAGACAGGGTCAATCAGCCCCTCCACTTT
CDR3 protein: CAWSADRVNQPLHF

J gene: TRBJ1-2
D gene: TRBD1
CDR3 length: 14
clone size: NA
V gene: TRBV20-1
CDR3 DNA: TGCAGTGCTCCACCCTTCCAGGGGGCGCGGGGCTACACCTTC
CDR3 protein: CSAPPFQGARGYTF

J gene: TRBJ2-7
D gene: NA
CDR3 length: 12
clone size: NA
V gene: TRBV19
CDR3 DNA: TGTGCCAGTAGTATTGGGGGCAGCGAGCAGTACTTC
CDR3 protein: CASSIGGSEQYF